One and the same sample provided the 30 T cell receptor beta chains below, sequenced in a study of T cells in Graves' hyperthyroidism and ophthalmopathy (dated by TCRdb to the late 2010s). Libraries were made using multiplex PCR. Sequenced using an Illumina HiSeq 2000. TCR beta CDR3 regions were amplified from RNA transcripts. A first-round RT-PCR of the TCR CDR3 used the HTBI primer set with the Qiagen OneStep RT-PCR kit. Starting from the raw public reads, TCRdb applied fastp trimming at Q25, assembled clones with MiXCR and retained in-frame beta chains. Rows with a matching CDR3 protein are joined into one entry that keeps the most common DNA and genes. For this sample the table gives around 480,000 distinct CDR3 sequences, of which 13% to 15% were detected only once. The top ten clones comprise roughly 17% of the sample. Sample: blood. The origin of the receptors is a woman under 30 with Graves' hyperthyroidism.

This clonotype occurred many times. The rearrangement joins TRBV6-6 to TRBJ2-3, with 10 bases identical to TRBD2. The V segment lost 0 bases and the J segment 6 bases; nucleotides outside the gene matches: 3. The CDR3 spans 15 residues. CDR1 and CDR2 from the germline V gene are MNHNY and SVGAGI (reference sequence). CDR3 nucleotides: TGTGCCAGCAGTTACTCGAGCGGGAGGGGTGATACGCAGTATTTT. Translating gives CASSYSSGRGDTQYF.

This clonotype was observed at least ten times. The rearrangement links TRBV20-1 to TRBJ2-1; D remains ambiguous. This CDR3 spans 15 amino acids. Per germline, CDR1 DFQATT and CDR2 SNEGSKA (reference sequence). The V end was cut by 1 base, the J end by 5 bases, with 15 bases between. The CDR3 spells CSARGFGNLDNEQFF. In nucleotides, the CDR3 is TGCAGTGCTAGAGGCTTCGGCAACCTCGACAATGAGCAGTTCTTC.

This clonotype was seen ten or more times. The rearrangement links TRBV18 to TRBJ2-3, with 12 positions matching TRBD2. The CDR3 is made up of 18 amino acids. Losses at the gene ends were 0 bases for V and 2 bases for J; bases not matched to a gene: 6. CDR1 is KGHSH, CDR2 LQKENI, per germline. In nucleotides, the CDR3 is TGTGCCAGCTCACCACCCTCTAGCGGGAGGGCCGACACAGATACGCAGTATTTT. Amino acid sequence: CASSPPSSGRADTDTQYF. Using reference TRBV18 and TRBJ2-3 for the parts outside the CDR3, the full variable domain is NAGVMQNPRHLVRRRGQEARLRCSPMKGHSHVYWYRQLPEEGLKFMVYLQKENIIDESGMPKERFSAEFPKEGPSILRIQQVVRGDSAAYFCASSPPSSGRADTDTQYFGPGTRLTVL.

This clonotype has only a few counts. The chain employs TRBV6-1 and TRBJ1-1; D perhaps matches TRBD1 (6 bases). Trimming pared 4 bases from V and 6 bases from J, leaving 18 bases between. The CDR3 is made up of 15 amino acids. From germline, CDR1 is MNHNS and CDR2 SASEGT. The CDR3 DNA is TGTGCCAGCAGTGGGGGACACGGCCGGGTCCCTGAAGCTTTCTTT. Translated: CASSGGHGRVPEAFF.

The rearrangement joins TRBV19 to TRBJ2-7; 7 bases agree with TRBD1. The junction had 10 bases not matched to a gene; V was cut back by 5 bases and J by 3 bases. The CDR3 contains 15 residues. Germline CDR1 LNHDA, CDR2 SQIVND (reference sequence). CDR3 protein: CASSSSGTDYYEQYF. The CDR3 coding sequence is TGTGCCAGTAGTTCCTCCGGGACAGACTACTACGAGCAGTACTTC.

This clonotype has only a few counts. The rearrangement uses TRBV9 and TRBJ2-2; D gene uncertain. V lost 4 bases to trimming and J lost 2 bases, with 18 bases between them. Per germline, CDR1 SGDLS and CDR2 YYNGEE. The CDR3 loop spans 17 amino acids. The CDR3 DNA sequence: TGTGCCAGCAGCTTGAGCCTGATCCGGGCCAACACCGGGGAGCTGTTTTTT. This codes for CASSLSLIRANTGELFF.

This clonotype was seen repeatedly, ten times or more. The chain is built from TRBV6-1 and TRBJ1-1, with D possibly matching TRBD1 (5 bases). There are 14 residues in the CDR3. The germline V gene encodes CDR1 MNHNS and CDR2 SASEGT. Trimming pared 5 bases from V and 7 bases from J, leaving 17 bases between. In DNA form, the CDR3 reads TGTGCCAGCAGTTCATTATTGGACAAGCGTGAAGCTTTCTTT. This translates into CASSSLLDKREAFF.

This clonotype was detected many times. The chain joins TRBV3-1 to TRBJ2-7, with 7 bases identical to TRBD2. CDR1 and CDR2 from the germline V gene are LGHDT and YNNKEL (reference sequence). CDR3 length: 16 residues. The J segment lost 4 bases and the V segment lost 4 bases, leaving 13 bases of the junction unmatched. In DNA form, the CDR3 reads TGTGCCAGCAGCCCAGCTTTGGGCGGGAGAGCGTACGAGCAGTACTTC. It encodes CASSPALGGRAYEQYF.

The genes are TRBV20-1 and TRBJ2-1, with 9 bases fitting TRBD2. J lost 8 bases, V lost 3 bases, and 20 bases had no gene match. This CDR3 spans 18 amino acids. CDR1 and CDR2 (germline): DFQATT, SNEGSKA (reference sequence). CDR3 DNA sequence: TGCAGTGCTAGCAGGGGGTATGAGGCGGGAGGGCTGGTCCATGAGCAGTTCTTC. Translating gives CSASRGYEAGGLVHEQFF.

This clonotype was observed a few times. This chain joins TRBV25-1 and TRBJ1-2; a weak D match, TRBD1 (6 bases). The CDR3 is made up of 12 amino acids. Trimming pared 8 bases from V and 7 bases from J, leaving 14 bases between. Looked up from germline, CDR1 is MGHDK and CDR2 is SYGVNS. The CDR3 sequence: CASGRTGFGYTF. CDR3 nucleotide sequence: TGTGCCAGCGGCCGAACAGGGTTTGGCTACACCTTC.

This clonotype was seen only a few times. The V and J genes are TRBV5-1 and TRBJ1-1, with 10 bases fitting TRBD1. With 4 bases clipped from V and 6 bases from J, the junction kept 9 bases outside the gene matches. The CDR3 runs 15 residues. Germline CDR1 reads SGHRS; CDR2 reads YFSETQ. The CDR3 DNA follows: TGCGCCAGCAGCGGGACAGGGGCCGTAAACGCTGAAGCTTTCTTT. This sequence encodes CASSGTGAVNAEAFF.

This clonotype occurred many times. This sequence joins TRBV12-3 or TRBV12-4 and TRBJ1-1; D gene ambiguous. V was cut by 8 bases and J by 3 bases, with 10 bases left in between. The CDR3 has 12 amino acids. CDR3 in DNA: TGTGCCAGCTCAGAGGAGGACACTGAAGCTTTCTTT. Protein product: CASSEEDTEAFF.

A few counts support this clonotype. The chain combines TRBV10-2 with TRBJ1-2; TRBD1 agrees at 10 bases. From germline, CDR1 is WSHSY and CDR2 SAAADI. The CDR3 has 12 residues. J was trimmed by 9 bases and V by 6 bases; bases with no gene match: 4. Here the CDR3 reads CASRWDRGSYTF. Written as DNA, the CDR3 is TGCGCCAGCAGGTGGGACAGGGGTAGCTACACCTTC.

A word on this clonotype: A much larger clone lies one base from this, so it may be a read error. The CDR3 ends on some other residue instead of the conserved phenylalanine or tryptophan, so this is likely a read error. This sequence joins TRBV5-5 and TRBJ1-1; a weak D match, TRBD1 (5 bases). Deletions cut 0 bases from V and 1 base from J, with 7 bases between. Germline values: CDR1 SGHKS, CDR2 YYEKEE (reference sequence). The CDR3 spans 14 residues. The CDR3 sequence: CASSLETANTEAFY. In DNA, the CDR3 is TGTGCCAGCAGCTTGGAGACAGCGAACACTGAAGCTTTCTAT.

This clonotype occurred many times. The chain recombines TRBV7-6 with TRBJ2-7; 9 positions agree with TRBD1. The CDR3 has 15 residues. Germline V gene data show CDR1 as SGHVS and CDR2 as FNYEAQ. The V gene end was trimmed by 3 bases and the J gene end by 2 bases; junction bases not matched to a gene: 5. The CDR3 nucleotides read TGTGCCAGCAGCTTCTCCGGGACAGGGCCCTACGAGCAGTACTTC. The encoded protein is CASSFSGTGPYEQYF.

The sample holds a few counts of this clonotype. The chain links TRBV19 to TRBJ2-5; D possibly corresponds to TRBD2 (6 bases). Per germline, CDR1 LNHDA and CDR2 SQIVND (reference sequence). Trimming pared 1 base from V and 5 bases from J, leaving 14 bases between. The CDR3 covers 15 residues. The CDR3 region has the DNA TGTGCCAGTAGTATAGTCCCGGGAGCTTGGGAGACCCAGTACTTC. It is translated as CASSIVPGAWETQYF.

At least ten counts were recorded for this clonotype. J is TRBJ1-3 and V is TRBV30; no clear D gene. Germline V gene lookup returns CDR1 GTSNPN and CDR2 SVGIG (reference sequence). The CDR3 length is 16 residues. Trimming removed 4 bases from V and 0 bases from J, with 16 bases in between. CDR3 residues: CAWNVPMRNSGNTIYF. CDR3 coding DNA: TGTGCCTGGAATGTGCCGATGAGAAACTCTGGAAACACCATATATTTT.

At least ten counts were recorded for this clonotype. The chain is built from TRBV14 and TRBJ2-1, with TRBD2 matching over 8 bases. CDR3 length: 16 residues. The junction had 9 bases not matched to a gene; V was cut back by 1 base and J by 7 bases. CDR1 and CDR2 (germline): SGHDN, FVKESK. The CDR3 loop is CASSQGGAGVGNEQFF. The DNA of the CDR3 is TGTGCCAGCAGCCAAGGTGGAGCGGGAGTGGGGAATGAGCAGTTCTTC.

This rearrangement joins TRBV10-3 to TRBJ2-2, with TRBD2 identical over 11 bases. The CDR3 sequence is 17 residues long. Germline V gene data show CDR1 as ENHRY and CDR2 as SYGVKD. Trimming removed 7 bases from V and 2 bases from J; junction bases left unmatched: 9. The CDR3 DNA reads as TGTGCCATCAAGAAAACTAGCGGGAGTCCCAACACCGGGGAGCTGTTTTTT. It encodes CAIKKTSGSPNTGELFF.

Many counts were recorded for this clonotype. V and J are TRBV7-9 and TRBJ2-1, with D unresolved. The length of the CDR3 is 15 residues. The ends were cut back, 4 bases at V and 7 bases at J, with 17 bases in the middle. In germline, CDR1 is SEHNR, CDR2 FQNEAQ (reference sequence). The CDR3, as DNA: TGTGCCAGCAGCTCGGTGGTAGCCTCTTTGAATGAGCAGTTCTTC. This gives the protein CASSSVVASLNEQFF.

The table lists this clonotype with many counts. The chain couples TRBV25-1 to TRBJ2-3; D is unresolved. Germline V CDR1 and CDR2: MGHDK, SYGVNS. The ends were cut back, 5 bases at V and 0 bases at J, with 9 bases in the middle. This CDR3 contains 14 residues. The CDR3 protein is CASSFFGSTDTQYF. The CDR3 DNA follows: TGTGCCAGCAGTTTCTTCGGGAGCACAGATACGCAGTATTTT.

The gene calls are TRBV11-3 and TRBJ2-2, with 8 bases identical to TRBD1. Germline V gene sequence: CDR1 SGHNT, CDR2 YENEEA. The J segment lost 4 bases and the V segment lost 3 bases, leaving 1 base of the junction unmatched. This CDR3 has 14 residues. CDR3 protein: CASSFGTGTGELFF. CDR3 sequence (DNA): TGTGCCAGCAGCTTCGGGACAGGCACCGGGGAGCTGTTTTTT.

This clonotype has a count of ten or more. The CDR3 bases are TGCAGTGCCTTAGCGGGATGGGCAGATACGCAGTATTTT. Its translation: CSALAGWADTQYF. The chain recombines TRBV20-1 with TRBJ2-3, with 8 bases matching TRBD2. There are 13 residues in the CDR3. Per germline, CDR1 DFQATT and CDR2 SNEGSKA (reference sequence). After removal of 6 bases from V and 4 bases from J, the junction contained 6 bases not matched to a gene.

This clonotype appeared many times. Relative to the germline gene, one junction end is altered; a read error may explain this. As DNA, the CDR3 is TGTGCCACCAGTCCACCGGGACTCCGCTACGAGCAGTACTTC. Amino acid sequence: CATSPPGLRYEQYF. The chain couples TRBV12-3 or TRBV12-4 to TRBJ2-7; D might be TRBD2 (6 bases). The CDR3 totals 14 residues.

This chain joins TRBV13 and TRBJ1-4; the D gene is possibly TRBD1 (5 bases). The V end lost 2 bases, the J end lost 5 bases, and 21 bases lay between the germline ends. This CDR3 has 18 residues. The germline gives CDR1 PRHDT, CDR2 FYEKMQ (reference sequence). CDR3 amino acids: CASSLYEGVGRMNEKLFF. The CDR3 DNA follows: TGTGCCAGCAGCTTATATGAGGGCGTGGGACGGATGAATGAAAAACTGTTTTTT.

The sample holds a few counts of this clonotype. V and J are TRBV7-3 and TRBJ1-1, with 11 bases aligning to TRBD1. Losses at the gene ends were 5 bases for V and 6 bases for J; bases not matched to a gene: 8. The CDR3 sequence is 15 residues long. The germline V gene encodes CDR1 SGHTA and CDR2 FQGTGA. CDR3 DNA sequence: TGTGCCAGCAGCCAATTCGGGACAGGGGGGGCTGAAGCTTTCTTT. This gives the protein CASSQFGTGGAEAFF.

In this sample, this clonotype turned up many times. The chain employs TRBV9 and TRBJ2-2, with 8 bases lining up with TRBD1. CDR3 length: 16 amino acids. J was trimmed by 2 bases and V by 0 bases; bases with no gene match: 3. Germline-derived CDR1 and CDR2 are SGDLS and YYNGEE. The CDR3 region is CASSVDPGGNTGELFF. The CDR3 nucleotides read TGTGCCAGCAGCGTAGATCCAGGGGGCAACACCGGGGAGCTGTTTTTT.

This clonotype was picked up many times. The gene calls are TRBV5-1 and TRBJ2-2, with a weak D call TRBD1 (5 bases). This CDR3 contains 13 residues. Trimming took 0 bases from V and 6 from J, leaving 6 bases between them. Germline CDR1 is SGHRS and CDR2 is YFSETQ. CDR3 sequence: CASSLGGSGELFF. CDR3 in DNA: TGCGCCAGCAGCTTGGGGGGCTCCGGGGAGCTGTTTTTT. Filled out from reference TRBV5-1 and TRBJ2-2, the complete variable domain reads KAGVTQTPRYLIKTRGQQVTLSCSPISGHRSVSWYQQTPGQGLQFLFEYFSETQRNKGNFPGRFSGRQFSNSRSEMNVSTLELGDSALYLCASSLGGSGELFFGEGSRLTVL.

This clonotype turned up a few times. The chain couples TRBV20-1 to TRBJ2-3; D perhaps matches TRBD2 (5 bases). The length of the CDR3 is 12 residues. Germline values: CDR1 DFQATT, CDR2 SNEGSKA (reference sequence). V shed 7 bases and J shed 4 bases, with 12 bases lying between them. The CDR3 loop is CSVGETADTQYF. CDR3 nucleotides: TGCAGTGTCGGGGAGACTGCAGATACGCAGTATTTT.

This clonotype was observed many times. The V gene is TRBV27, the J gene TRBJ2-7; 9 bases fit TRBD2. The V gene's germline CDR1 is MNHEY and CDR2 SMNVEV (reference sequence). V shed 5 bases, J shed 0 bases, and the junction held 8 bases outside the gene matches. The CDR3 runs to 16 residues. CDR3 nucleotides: TGTGCCAGCAGTCCTCTGACTAGCGGTTACTCCTACGAGCAGTACTTC. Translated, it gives CASSPLTSGYSYEQYF.